One sample yielded the 22 T cell receptor beta chains listed below, sequenced in a study of T cells in Graves' hyperthyroidism and ophthalmopathy. RNA transcripts were the template for amplifying TCR beta CDR3 regions. The TCR CDR3 first-round RT-PCR relied on the HTBI primer set. TCRdb recomputed calls from the multiplex PCR reads with MiXCR, one row per CDR3 protein. Of hundreds of thousands of distinct CDR3 sequences in the sample, around 17% were seen once. Sequencing was done on a sample of blood. These receptors were collected from a middle-aged man with Graves' hyperthyroidism.

The chain carries TRBV28 and TRBJ1-4; the D is unclear. Trimming took off 6 bases at V and 8 bases at J, with 7 bases between the two ends. Germline loops: CDR1 MDHEN, CDR2 SYDVKM. This CDR3 contains 11 residues. This CDR3 reads CASRFNEKLFF. DNA of the CDR3: TGTGCCAGCAGGTTTAACGAAAAACTGTTTTTT.

The chain combines TRBV5-1 with TRBJ2-7; TRBD2 might be the D (6 bases). Trimming cost V 4 bases and J 7 bases, with 18 bases left between them. Germline V gene lookup returns CDR1 SGHRS and CDR2 YFSETQ. This CDR3 is 14 amino acids long. Here the CDR3 DNA reads TGCGCCAGCAGCCCGGATGGGACTCGCTGGGAGCAGTACTTC. This translates into CASSPDGTRWEQYF.

Details on this clonotype: Because the CDR3 is missing its conserved closing phenylalanine or tryptophan, this is likely a read error. Written as DNA, the CDR3 is TGTGCCAGCACCAAGGGCAGTTTTACAGATACGCAGTATTCT. Encoded protein: CASTKGSFTDTQYS. The chain carries TRBV6-1 and TRBJ2-3; D unclear. Per the germline V gene, CDR1 is MNHNS and CDR2 is SASEGT. This CDR3 has 14 residues. Trimming stripped 7 bases from V and 3 bases from J, with 14 bases between.

This clonotype occurred once. The chain has TRBV11-2 and TRBJ2-3; D possibly corresponds to TRBD2 (7 bases). The CDR3 length is 16 residues. Looked up from germline, CDR1 is SGHAT and CDR2 is FQNNGV. The germline V and J ends were trimmed by 2 bases and 4 bases, with 16 bases remaining between them. CDR3 nucleotide sequence: TGTGCCAGCAGCTTACGAGGGGGGGGGCATCCAGATACGCAGTATTTT. Amino acids: CASSLRGGGHPDTQYF.

The chain couples TRBV6-5 to TRBJ2-7; D gene uncertain. The V end was cut by 5 bases, the J end by 2 bases, with 16 bases between. Germline V gene lookup returns CDR1 MNHEY and CDR2 SVGAGI. This CDR3 is 15 amino acids long. The CDR3 region is CASSTMAQPTYEQYF. CDR3 DNA sequence: TGTGCCAGCAGTACCATGGCACAGCCGACCTACGAGCAGTACTTC.

This clonotype was seen a single time. This chain uses TRBV2 with TRBJ2-3, with 13 positions matching TRBD2. From germline, CDR1 is SNHLY and CDR2 FYNNEI. The trim removed 4 bases at V and 5 bases at J, leaving 6 bases unmatched. The CDR3 contains 16 residues. The chain's CDR3 is CASSGPTSGGQDTQYF. Written as DNA, the CDR3 is TGTGCCAGCAGTGGCCCGACTAGCGGGGGGCAAGATACGCAGTATTTT. The complete variable domain, with remaining parts taken from reference TRBV2 and TRBJ2-3, reads EPEVTQTPSHQVTQMGQEVILRCVPISNHLYFYWYRQILGQKVEFLVSFYNNEISEKSEIFDDQFSVERPDGSNFTLKIRSTKLEDSAMYFCASSGPTSGGQDTQYFGPGTRLTVL.

This clonotype was seen many times. The rearrangement uses TRBV20-1 and TRBJ2-3, with D maybe TRBD2 (6 bases). There are 15 residues in the CDR3. Trimming left V 6 bases short and J 4 bases short, with 20 bases between. CDR1 DFQATT and CDR2 SNEGSKA come from the germline V gene (reference sequence). The CDR3 nucleotides read TGCAGTGCCTCGGTGCGGGGCTCATTCCCAGATACGCAGTATTTT. Translating it yields CSASVRGSFPDTQYF.

Points on this clonotype: This may stem from a read error, because a much larger clone lies one nucleotide away. Without the conserved terminal phenylalanine or tryptophan, this CDR3 likely stems from a read error. V and J are TRBV28 and TRBJ2-5; TRBD1 is a possible D gene (6 bases). The germline V gene encodes CDR1 MDHEN and CDR2 SYDVKM. This CDR3 region has 13 residues. V lost 3 bases to trimming and J lost 2 bases, with 7 bases between them. CDR3 sequence (DNA): TGTGCCAGCAGTTTTGGACAGCAAGAGACCCAGTACTCC. This translates into CASSFGQQETQYS.

This clonotype was observed at least ten times. V usage is TRBV10-3 and J usage is TRBJ2-1, with D perhaps matching TRBD1 (5 bases). The CDR3 sequence is 15 residues long. Per the germline V gene, CDR1 is ENHRY and CDR2 is SYGVKD. The germline V and J ends were trimmed by 0 bases and 8 bases, with 14 bases remaining between them. CDR3 in amino acids: CAISESKYRRDEQFF. In DNA, the CDR3 is TGTGCCATCAGTGAGTCGAAGTACAGGCGAGATGAGCAGTTCTTC.

The V call is TRBV25-1, the J call TRBJ1-4; D unclear. Germline CDR1 MGHDK, CDR2 SYGVNS. This CDR3 has 15 amino acids. Between the trimmed V and J ends, which lost 3 bases and 8 bases, there was a span of 16 bases. CDR3 in amino acids: CASSELQLGGEKLFF. Written as DNA, the CDR3 is TGTGCCAGCAGTGAGTTACAGCTAGGAGGGGAAAAACTGTTTTTT.

This clonotype has a handful of counts. This chain connects TRBV15 to TRBJ1-2, with D possibly TRBD1 on 6 matching bases. The CDR3 covers 16 residues. Germline CDR1 and CDR2: LNHNV and YYDKDF (reference sequence). V gave up 3 bases and J gave up 10 bases, with 24 bases separating them. DNA of the CDR3: TGTGCCACCAGCAGTCCGTCCCGGGACATAAGGAGAGACTACACCTTC. This sequence encodes CATSSPSRDIRRDYTF.

The chain uses TRBV2 and TRBJ2-3; 7 bases are a match to TRBD2. The ends lost 5 bases at V and 0 bases at J; junction bases unmatched: 2. CDR1 is SNHLY, CDR2 FYNNEI, per germline. CDR3 length: 14 residues. Written as DNA, the CDR3 is TGTGCCAGCAGTCAGACTAGCAGCACAGATACGCAGTATTTT. This gives the protein CASSQTSSTDTQYF.

Many counts were recorded for this clonotype. The V gene is TRBV3-1, the J gene TRBJ2-7, with D possibly TRBD2 on 6 matching bases. The CDR3 contains 14 residues. V was cut by 1 base and J by 0 bases, with 7 bases left in between. The V gene's germline CDR1 is LGHDT and CDR2 YNNKEL (reference sequence). The CDR3 reads CASSQGDSSYEQYF. DNA of the CDR3: TGTGCCAGCAGCCAAGGGGACTCCTCCTACGAGCAGTACTTC.

The sample holds many counts of this clonotype. This chain links TRBV28 with TRBJ1-4; D might be TRBD1 (6 bases). The V gene's germline CDR1 is MDHEN and CDR2 SYDVKM. V was clipped by 5 bases and J by 2 bases, with 18 bases between them. CDR3 size: 17 residues. CDR3 in DNA: TGTGCCAGCAGTCCCCTTGGACGCCAGGGGACTAATGAAAAACTGTTTTTT. Amino acid sequence: CASSPLGRQGTNEKLFF.

This clonotype was detected many times. The chain couples TRBV7-6 to TRBJ1-4; D unclear. Trimming cost V 0 bases and J 10 bases, with 12 bases left between them. This CDR3 has 14 residues. Germline assignment: CDR1 SGHVS and CDR2 FNYEAQ. For the CDR3, the DNA is TGTGCCAGCAGCTTAGCGTCGTCCCCCGTAAAACTGTTTTTT. Residues: CASSLASSPVKLFF.

This clonotype was seen many times. The chain carries TRBV2 and TRBJ2-1, with D perhaps matching TRBD1 or TRBD2 (5 bases each). Germline-derived CDR1 and CDR2 are SNHLY and FYNNEI. Trimming pared 8 bases from V and 6 bases from J, leaving 5 bases between. CDR3 length: 10 residues. The CDR3 protein is CASGGNEQFF. DNA of the CDR3: TGTGCCAGCGGGGGCAATGAGCAGTTCTTC.

In this sample, this clonotype turned up many times. The chain couples TRBV12-3 or TRBV12-4 to TRBJ1-1; D is possibly TRBD1 (6 bases). The germline V and J ends were trimmed by 2 bases and 5 bases, with 12 bases remaining between them. The CDR3 is made up of 14 amino acids. The CDR3 DNA is TGTGCCAGCAGTTTACAGGGGATGGGAACTGAAGCTTTCTTT. Protein: CASSLQGMGTEAFF.

This clonotype was counted between two and nine times. This CDR3 reads CASTKGTGEQYF. CDR3 coding DNA: TGTGCCAGCACTAAAGGGACCGGCGAGCAGTACTTC. The rearrangement joins TRBV2 to TRBJ2-7; D could derive from TRBD1 or TRBD2 (5 bases each). Germline V lookup: CDR1 SNHLY, CDR2 FYNNEI. The length of the CDR3 is 12 residues. The V end lost 7 bases, the J end lost 6 bases, and 13 bases lay between the germline ends. The whole variable domain, remainder taken from reference TRBV2 and TRBJ2-7, is EPEVTQTPSHQVTQMGQEVILRCVPISNHLYFYWYRQILGQKVEFLVSFYNNEISEKSEIFDDQFSVERPDGSNFTLKIRSTKLEDSAMYFCASTKGTGEQYFGPGTRLTVT.

V gene TRBV20-1 combines with J gene TRBJ2-3, with D hard to call. Germline CDR1 and CDR2: DFQATT and SNEGSKA (reference sequence). With 1 base removed from V and 11 bases from J, the gap between germline ends came to 19 bases. This CDR3 comprises 14 residues. This chain's CDR3 is CSARGYSGGPLQYF. The CDR3 DNA sequence: TGCAGTGCTAGAGGCTACTCCGGCGGACCCCTGCAGTATTTT.

As regards this clonotype: With a much larger clone just one base away, this may be a read error. The gene calls are TRBV7-9 and TRBJ2-5; 8 nucleotides match TRBD1. This CDR3 region has 14 residues. The germline CDR1 and CDR2 sequences are SEHNR and FQNEAQ (reference sequence). The CDR3 DNA reads as TGTGCCAGCAGCTTTCAGGGGGCGAAAGAGACCCGGTACTTC. Residues: CASSFQGAKETRYF. The whole variable domain, filled in from reference TRBV7-9 and TRBJ2-5, reads DTGVSQNPRHKITKRGQNVTFRCDPISEHNRLYWYRQTLGQGPEFLTYFQNEAQLEKSRLLSDRFSAERPKGSFSTLEIQRTEQGDSAMYLCASSFQGAKETRYFGPGTRLLVL.

In this sample, this clonotype turned up many times. This chain links TRBV7-9 with TRBJ2-1; TRBD2 matches at 9 bases. The germline V gene has CDR1 SEHNR and CDR2 FQNEAQ (reference sequence). The CDR3 sequence is 20 residues long. The ends lost 1 base at V and 4 bases at J; junction bases unmatched: 17. The CDR3 sequence is CASSLVPGTSSSRGYNEQFF. CDR3 nucleotides: TGTGCCAGCAGCTTAGTACCCGGGACTAGCTCATCAAGGGGGTACAATGAGCAGTTCTTC.

The chain couples TRBV2 to TRBJ1-2; TRBD1 matches at 8 bases. This CDR3 has 12 residues. V dropped 6 bases and J dropped 8; count of bases not matched to a gene: 5. Germline V gene lookup returns CDR1 SNHLY and CDR2 FYNNEI. DNA for the CDR3: TGTGCCAGCAGCCGGGACAGGACCGGCTACACCTTC. It codes for CASSRDRTGYTF. The entire variable domain, with the rest obtained from reference TRBV2 and TRBJ1-2, is as follows: EPEVTQTPSHQVTQMGQEVILRCVPISNHLYFYWYRQILGQKVEFLVSFYNNEISEKSEIFDDQFSVERPDGSNFTLKIRSTKLEDSAMYFCASSRDRTGYTFGSGTRLTVV.